This entry lists 24 T cell receptor beta chains sequenced from one sample in a study of response to subunit inactivated influenza vaccine. TCRdb re-called the RT-PCR reads with MiXCR, one entry per CDR3 protein. Of about 520,000 distinct CDR3 sequences listed, roughly 7.9% are singletons. Specimen: PBMCs from blood, collected roughly 24 months after vaccination. These TCRs come from a man aged 45-69 years who received an inactivated influenza vaccine.

V and J are TRBV4-1 and TRBJ1-1; D not resolved. The CDR3 runs 13 residues. Trimming removed 1 base from V and 8 bases from J, with 11 bases in between. Germline V gene lookup returns CDR1 MGHRA and CDR2 YSYEKL. The CDR3 loop is CASSQAGSSEAFF. The CDR3 bases are TGCGCCAGCAGCCAAGCTGGCAGTTCAGAAGCTTTCTTT.

This clonotype was seen a few times. The chain recombines TRBV5-1 with TRBJ2-2; 7 bases line up with TRBD1. Germline trimming cut 5 bases from V and 1 base from J; bases unmatched to any gene: 8. Looked up from germline, CDR1 is SGHRS and CDR2 is YFSETQ. CDR3 length equals 16 residues. The CDR3 coding sequence is TGCGCCAGCAGTCGAAGACAGGGTTTGAACACCGGGGAGCTGTTTTTT. This codes for CASSRRQGLNTGELFF. The variable domain in full, completed from reference TRBV5-1 and TRBJ2-2, reads KAGVTQTPRYLIKTRGQQVTLSCSPISGHRSVSWYQQTPGQGLQFLFEYFSETQRNKGNFPGRFSGRQFSNSRSEMNVSTLELGDSALYLCASSRRQGLNTGELFFGEGSRLTVL.

Regarding this clonotype: Compared with germline, one end of the junction differs, possibly owing to a read error. The chain combines TRBV5-1 with TRBJ2-2; D is unclear. CDR3 size: 13 residues. From germline, CDR1 is SGHRS and CDR2 YFSETQ. CDR3 loop: CASCLGESGELFF. In DNA form, the CDR3 reads TGCGCCAGCTGCTTGGGCGAGAGCGGGGAGCTGTTTTTT.

This clonotype was counted ten times or more. The chain has TRBV29-1 and TRBJ2-3, with 7 bases lining up with TRBD2. The trim removed 2 bases at V and 1 base at J, leaving 6 bases unmatched. Germline V lookup: CDR1 SQVTM, CDR2 ANQGSEA. This CDR3 is 15 amino acids long. CDR3 region: CSVEHRGGGTDTQYF. As DNA, the CDR3 is TGCAGCGTTGAACACCGGGGAGGGGGCACAGATACGCAGTATTTT.

The chain combines TRBV5-5 with TRBJ2-7; 9 nucleotides align to TRBD1. The junction had 9 bases not matched to a gene; V was cut back by 5 bases and J by 6 bases. The germline V gene has CDR1 SGHKS and CDR2 YYEKEE (reference sequence). There are 14 residues in the CDR3. In DNA, the CDR3 is TGTGCCAGCAGTTATGCCGGGACAGGGTTCGAGCAGTACTTC. It is translated as CASSYAGTGFEQYF. Looking up the rest from reference TRBV5-5 and TRBJ2-7 gives the full variable domain: DAGVTQSPTHLIKTRGQQVTLRCSPISGHKSVSWYQQVLGQGPQFIFQYYEKEERGRGNFPDRFSARQFPNYSSELNVNALLLGDSALYLCASSYAGTGFEQYFGPGTRLTVT.

The J gene is TRBJ2-1, the V gene TRBV6-2 or TRBV6-3; 10 bases map to TRBD2. The CDR3 consists of 18 residues. CDR1 MNHEY and CDR2 SVGEGT come from the germline V gene. J was trimmed by 0 bases and V by 7 bases; bases with no gene match: 12. This chain's CDR3 is CASKRGLALKSSYNEQFF. The CDR3, as DNA: TGTGCCAGCAAACGGGGACTAGCGCTTAAGAGCTCCTACAATGAGCAGTTCTTC.

This clonotype was counted between two and nine times. The chain employs TRBV24-1 and TRBJ1-2; maybe TRBD1 (6 bases). The germline gives CDR1 KGHDR, CDR2 SFDVKD. V was trimmed by 4 bases and J by 7 bases, leaving 15 bases between them. The CDR3 sequence is 14 residues long. The CDR3 sequence is CATSDHQWTAGYTF. CDR3 coding DNA: TGTGCCACCAGTGACCACCAATGGACAGCTGGCTACACCTTC.

The chain joins TRBV6-2 or TRBV6-3 to TRBJ1-5; TRBD1 matches 8 bases. The end of the DNA fits TRBJ2-3 better, so the J call may be wrong. The CDR3 is 13 residues long. The germline V gene encodes CDR1 MNHEY and CDR2 SVGEGT. The CDR3 nucleotides are TGTGCCAGCAAGGACAGGGCAGGGCAGCCCCAGTATTTT. Translating it yields CASKDRAGQPQYF.

This clonotype was counted at least ten times. The rearrangement uses TRBV10-3 and TRBJ1-3; D uncertain. CDR1 is ENHRY and CDR2 is SYGVKD in the germline V gene. CDR3 size: 14 residues. V dropped 2 bases and J dropped 0 bases, with 5 bases sitting between them. The CDR3 nucleotides are TGTGCCATCAGTGAGGGGATCTCTGGAAACACCATATATTTT. The encoded protein is CAISEGISGNTIYF.

This clonotype was seen only a few times. The rearrangement links TRBV7-9 to TRBJ2-7; TRBD1 might be the D (5 bases). In germline, CDR1 is SEHNR, CDR2 FQNEAQ (reference sequence). Trimming cost V 3 bases and J 0 bases, with 12 bases left between them. The CDR3 consists of 15 residues. CDR3 sequence (DNA): TGTGCCAGCAGCTTTGGGGCGATGTCCTCCTACGAGCAGTACTTC. It encodes CASSFGAMSSYEQYF.

This clonotype was seen a few times. The chain recombines TRBV28 with TRBJ2-7, with a weak D call TRBD1 (5 bases). Looked up from germline, CDR1 is MDHEN and CDR2 is SYDVKM. The CDR3 runs 16 residues. Trimming shortened V by 5 bases and J by 4 bases, and 21 bases separated the two germline ends. The CDR3 region has the DNA TGTGCCAGCAGTCCTTTGGGGCCCACGGGCCTTTACGAGCAGTACTTC. It is translated as CASSPLGPTGLYEQYF.

This clonotype was observed many times. This chain joins TRBV29-1 and TRBJ1-6; D possibly corresponds to TRBD1 (5 bases). This CDR3 is built from 13 residues. The V and J ends lost 4 bases and 5 bases respectively, with 9 bases between them. Per germline, CDR1 SQVTM and CDR2 ANQGSEA. CDR3 nucleotide sequence: TGCAGCGTTGCGGACACAAATAATTCACCCCTCCACTTT. This encodes CSVADTNNSPLHF.

This clonotype was observed many times. The rearrangement joins TRBV5-1 to TRBJ1-2, with D uncertain. This CDR3 is 14 amino acids long. Germline V gives CDR1 SGHRS, CDR2 YFSETQ. V gave up 0 bases and J gave up 5 bases, with 11 bases separating them. The chain's CDR3 is CASSLASGNYGYTF. In DNA, the CDR3 is TGCGCCAGCAGCTTGGCCTCAGGAAATTATGGCTACACCTTC.

The chain combines TRBV11-2 with TRBJ1-3, with 8 bases aligning to TRBD1. The ends lost 5 bases at V and 7 bases at J; junction bases unmatched: 10. The CDR3 is 15 residues long. Looked up from germline, CDR1 is SGHAT and CDR2 is FQNNGV. The CDR3 loop is CASSTPERQGNTIYF. CDR3 in DNA: TGTGCCAGCAGCACCCCAGAACGACAGGGGAACACCATATATTTT.

This clonotype was observed a handful of times. This chain uses TRBV4-2 with TRBJ1-5; D ambiguous. Germline CDR1 and CDR2: LGHNA and YNFKEQ. This CDR3 spans 15 amino acids. V was shortened by 0 bases and J by 7 bases, with 13 bases between the two germline ends. The CDR3 reads CASSQEVEGKQPQHF. CDR3 DNA sequence: TGTGCCAGCAGCCAAGAGGTAGAAGGGAAGCAGCCCCAGCATTTT.

This clonotype was counted between two and nine times. The rearrangement joins TRBV9 to TRBJ2-3; 8 nucleotides match TRBD1. V lost 4 bases and J lost 2; bases outside the gene matches: 9. CDR3 length: 16 residues. Germline-derived CDR1 and CDR2 are SGDLS and YYNGEE. CDR3 sequence (DNA): TGTGCCAGCAGCCCCCGGACAGGGAAGAACACAGATACGCAGTATTTT. It is translated as CASSPRTGKNTDTQYF.

This clonotype was seen many times. This chain links TRBV4-3 with TRBJ2-7, with 8 bases identical to TRBD1. The CDR3 totals 12 residues. The ends lost 6 bases at V and 4 bases at J; junction bases unmatched: 2. In germline, CDR1 is LGHNA, CDR2 YSLEER. DNA of the CDR3: TGCGCCAGCAGTAACAGGGGGTACGAGCAGTACTTC. It is translated as CASSNRGYEQYF.

This clonotype was picked up many times. The J gene is TRBJ2-3, the V gene TRBV5-1; D unresolved. The CDR3 is 15 residues long. Trimming cost V 4 bases and J 0 bases, with 12 bases left between them. CDR1 and CDR2 from the germline V gene are SGHRS and YFSETQ. The DNA for the CDR3 is TGCGCCAGCAGCGCGGCAGGAGCCAGCACAGATACGCAGTATTTT. Residues: CASSAAGASTDTQYF.

There are a few counts of this clonotype. The chain links TRBV2 to TRBJ2-7, with 7 bases that match TRBD1. Trimming cost V 7 bases and J 2 bases; bases outside gene matches: 8. The germline V gene has CDR1 SNHLY and CDR2 FYNNEI. This CDR3 is 14 amino acids long. CDR3 in DNA: TGTGCCAGCACCGATGGGACAGCAACCTACGAGCAGTACTTC. It specifies CASTDGTATYEQYF.

In this sample, this clonotype turned up a few times. V and J are TRBV12-3 or TRBV12-4 and TRBJ2-4, with D tentatively TRBD2 (5 bases). Trimming left V 3 bases short and J 10 bases short, with 16 bases between. The CDR3 sequence is 14 residues long. CDR3 sequence (DNA): TGTGCCAGCAGTTTGTGGGAGCGGCAGCCAATTCAGTACTTC. As protein: CASSLWERQPIQYF.

This clonotype showed up many times. The chain uses TRBV12-3 or TRBV12-4 and TRBJ1-1; possible D gene TRBD1, 6 bases. The CDR3 length is 14 residues. Trimming took off 6 bases at V and 1 base at J, with 12 bases between the two ends. CDR3: CASRTTGQNTEAFF. CDR3 coding DNA: TGTGCCAGCAGGACGACAGGCCAGAACACTGAAGCTTTCTTT.

The chain couples TRBV7-9 to TRBJ2-7, with 12 bases fitting TRBD2. The CDR3 runs to 14 residues. Trimming removed 0 bases from V and 6 bases from J; junction bases left unmatched: 0. Germline values: CDR1 SEHNR, CDR2 FQNEAQ (reference sequence). CDR3 loop: CASSLATSGSEQYF. The CDR3 coding sequence is TGTGCCAGCAGCTTAGCGACTAGCGGGAGCGAGCAGTACTTC.

The V gene is TRBV7-8, the J gene TRBJ2-1; D is possibly TRBD2 (6 bases). This CDR3 contains 16 residues. V shed 1 base and J shed 2 bases, with 12 bases lying between them. Germline assignment: CDR1 SGHVS and CDR2 FQNEAQ. For the CDR3, the DNA is TGTGCCAGCAGCTTAGTGGGCGGGGCCCCCTACAATGAGCAGTTCTTC. It codes for CASSLVGGAPYNEQFF.

V gene TRBV27 combines with J gene TRBJ2-1, with 7 bases that match TRBD1. The germline gives CDR1 MNHEY, CDR2 SMNVEV (reference sequence). This CDR3 spans 16 amino acids. With 5 bases clipped from V and 0 bases from J, the junction kept 7 bases outside the gene matches. The CDR3 nucleotides are TGTGCCAGCAGTAGATCCCGGGACAGCTCCTACAATGAGCAGTTCTTC. Translated: CASSRSRDSSYNEQFF.